This paragraph covers one T cell receptor beta chain sequence. What it binds is unknown. Second doses that came at about 4 or about 12 weeks were put together. The data originate from a study of T cell responses to AZD1222 COVID-19 vaccine. The method was immunoSEQ multiplex PCR; TCRdb's version includes in-frame clones alone and lacks a portion of them. The sample includes 120,000 to 150,000 clones, about 86% of them seen just once. General study results and limits: No day 14 peak samples; only post-peak repertoires were characterized. Baseline seropositivity characterized only six AZD1222 recipients. Most donors were white British and more were female, and clonal diversity was possibly underestimated.

Germline V gene lookup returns CDR1 MDHEN and CDR2 SYDVKM. V lost 10 bases, J lost 4 bases, and 13 bases lay in between. The CDR3 extends over 12 amino acids. The sequencing here drew on peripheral blood, taken 28 days after the second AZD1222 dose. This clonotype originated in an adult who received the AZD1222 COVID-19 vaccine. The chain uses TRBV28 and TRBJ1-2, with D unresolved. The CDR3 reads CATQAGGYGYTF. The CDR3 coding sequence is TGTGCCACCCAAGCAGGAGGCTATGGCTACACCTTC.